The rows below give T cell receptor beta chains drawn from one sample of a study of T cell responses to AZD1222 COVID-19 vaccine. Clones were read by immunoSEQ multiplex PCR, and TCRdb kept only the in-frame ones, dropping some. The sample has roughly 120,000 clones; around 90% are singletons. The sample here was peripheral blood, taken 28 days after the second AZD1222 dose. These receptors were taken from an adult who received the AZD1222 COVID-19 vaccine. Each CDR3 is given with its conserved first and last residue. The D gene is left open where the match is weak.

v_gene,d_gene,j_gene,CDR3aa,CDR3nt
TRBV6-1,-,TRBJ1-6,CASSDRGSSYNSPLHF,TGTGCCAGCAGTGATCGAGGGAGCTCCTATAATTCACCCCTCCACTTT
TRBV18,-,TRBJ2-7,CASSHIVIYEQYF,TGTGCCAGCTCACACATCGTCATCTACGAGCAGTACTTC
TRBV30,-,TRBJ2-7,CAWSVWGAIYEQYF,TGTGCCTGGAGTGTGTGGGGGGCCATTTACGAGCAGTACTTC
TRBV19,-,TRBJ2-6,CAGGSGANVLTF,TGTGCCGGGGGGTCTGGGGCCAACGTCCTGACTTTC
TRBV7-9,TRBD1,TRBJ2-7,CASSFAKVRTGLGYEQYF,TGTGCCAGCAGCTTTGCCAAGGTTCGGACAGGGCTCGGCTACGAGCAGTACTTC
TRBV6-2/TRBV6-3,-,TRBJ1-3,CASSDQFGNTIYF,TGTGCCAGCAGTGACCAGTTTGGAAACACCATATATTTT
TRBV6-2/TRBV6-3,-,TRBJ2-1,CASSGRGEQFF,TGTGCCAGCAGCGGACGGGGTGAGCAGTTCTTC
TRBV5-1,-,TRBJ2-7,CASSLHSYRGDEQYF,TGCGCCAGCAGCTTGCACAGCTACCGCGGGGACGAGCAGTACTTC
TRBV5-4,TRBD2,TRBJ2-1,CASSGGTRDEQFF,TGTGCCAGCAGCGGCGGGACTAGGGATGAGCAGTTCTTC
TRBV9,TRBD1,TRBJ1-4,CASSVFEQGGKLFF,TGTGCCAGCAGCGTATTCGAACAGGGGGGAAAACTGTTTTTT
TRBV7-2,TRBD1,TRBJ1-5,CASSRTGAASNQPQHF,TGTGCCAGCAGTCGGACAGGCGCGGCGAGCAATCAGCCCCAGCATTTT